This passage covers 8 T cell receptor beta chains from one sample sequenced in a study of shared clonotypes between healthy human individuals. Data came from immunoSEQ multiplex PCR; TCRdb stores just in-frame clones and leaves some out. The data hold 700,000 or so clones, with approximately 75% observed a single time. Sequenced sample: memory CD4+ T cells sorted from blood. Specified subset: CD45RA-negative fraction. These receptors all come from a woman in her thirties in good health.

As DNA, the CDR3 is TGTGCCAGCAGCTTACAACATCAGGGTGCCGGGGAGCTGTTTTTT. Translated: CASSLQHQGAGELFF. The J gene is TRBJ2-2, the V gene TRBV11-2; weak D call: TRBD1 (5 bases). The CDR3 length is 15 residues. CDR1 is SGHAT and CDR2 is FQNNGV in the germline V gene. V was cut by 2 bases and J by 6 bases, with 13 bases left in between.

The CDR3 nucleotides read TGTGCCAGCAGTTTGGGGCGAGGGACTAGAGGGGAGACCCAGTACTTC. Translation: CASSLGRGTRGETQYF. The chain couples TRBV28 to TRBJ2-5; TRBD2 matches 8 bases. Germline CDR1 is MDHEN and CDR2 is SYDVKM. J gave up 5 bases and V 3 bases, and 11 bases lay outside the gene matches. CDR3 size: 16 residues.

This clone was found many times. This specimen includes other DNA sequences encoding the same CDR3. The chain employs TRBV6-1 and TRBJ1-5; no reliable D call. Trimming removed 2 bases from V and 2 bases from J, with 4 bases in between. Germline loops: CDR1 MNHNS, CDR2 SASEGT. The length of the CDR3 is 13 residues. The CDR3 bases are TGTGCCAGCAGTGAATCGCGCAATCAGCCCCAGCATTTT. Its protein product is CASSESRNQPQHF.

The chain employs TRBV11-3 and TRBJ1-5; D not resolved. In germline, CDR1 is SGHNT, CDR2 YENEEA. V dropped 2 bases and J dropped 0 bases, with 8 bases sitting between them. This CDR3 spans 15 amino acids. The CDR3, as DNA: TGTGCCAGCAGCTTAATAGGGTATAGCAATCAGCCCCAGCATTTT. It yields the protein CASSLIGYSNQPQHF.

The rearrangement uses TRBV6-6 and TRBJ2-1; a weak D match, TRBD1 (6 bases). This CDR3 region has 16 residues. Looked up from germline, CDR1 is MNHNY and CDR2 is SVGAGI (reference sequence). The V and J ends lost 5 bases and 3 bases respectively, with 17 bases between them. DNA of the CDR3: TGTGCCAGCAGTAAAGACCGGGACAAAATCTACAATGAGCAGTTCTTC. It yields the protein CASSKDRDKIYNEQFF.

In its sample, this clone was seen once. The chain has TRBV7-3 and TRBJ1-1, with TRBD1 matching 7 bases. V shed 2 bases, J shed 0 bases, and the junction held 6 bases outside the gene matches. Germline values: CDR1 SGHTA, CDR2 FQGTGA. The CDR3 extends over 16 amino acids. CDR3 bases: TGTGCCAGCAGCTTACGAGGGGACAGACTGAACACTGAAGCTTTCTTT. It specifies CASSLRGDRLNTEAFF.

The J gene is TRBJ2-5, the V gene TRBV29-1, with 8 bases fitting TRBD1. Per the germline V gene, CDR1 is SQVTM and CDR2 is ANQGSEA. V lost 6 bases, J lost 2 bases, and 5 bases stayed unmatched. This CDR3 is built from 13 residues. CDR3 sequence reads: CSVPRDRQETQYF. The CDR3 bases are TGCAGCGTCCCCCGGGACAGGCAAGAGACCCAGTACTTC. The full variable domain, its missing parts supplied by reference TRBV29-1 and TRBJ2-5, is SAVISQKPSRDICQRGTSLTIQCQVDSQVTMMFWYRQQPGQSLTLIATANQGSEATYESGFVIDKFPISRPNLTFSTLTVSNMSPEDSSIYLCSVPRDRQETQYFGPGTRLLVL.

The J gene is TRBJ1-5, the V gene TRBV6-1, with D uncertain. Per the germline V gene, CDR1 is MNHNS and CDR2 is SASEGT. This CDR3 is built from 13 residues. Trimming pared 4 bases from V and 6 bases from J, leaving 10 bases between. The CDR3 DNA reads TGTGCCAGCAGTGGGGAGGAAGGTCAGCCCCAGCATTTT. This gives the protein CASSGEEGQPQHF.